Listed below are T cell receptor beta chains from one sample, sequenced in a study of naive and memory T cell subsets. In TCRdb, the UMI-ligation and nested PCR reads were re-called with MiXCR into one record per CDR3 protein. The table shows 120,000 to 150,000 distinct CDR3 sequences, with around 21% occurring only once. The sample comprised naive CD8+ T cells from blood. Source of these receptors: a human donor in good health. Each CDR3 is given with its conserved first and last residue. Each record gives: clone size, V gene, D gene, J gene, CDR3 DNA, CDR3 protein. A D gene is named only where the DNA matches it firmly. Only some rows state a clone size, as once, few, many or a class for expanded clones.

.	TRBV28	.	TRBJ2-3	TGTGCCAGCAGTTTTGAGCGGGTTGACACAGATACGCAGTATTTT	CASSFERVDTDTQYF
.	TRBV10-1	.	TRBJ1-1	TGCGCCAGCAGTGAGAGGGATTTTACTGAAGCTTTCTTT	CASSERDFTEAFF
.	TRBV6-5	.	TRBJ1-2	TGTGCCAGCAGTTACGCCTGGGCACCTACTAACTATGGCTACACCTTC	CASSYAWAPTNYGYTF
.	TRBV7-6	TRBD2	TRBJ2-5	TGTGCCAGCAGCCGCGCCCTTAGCGGGAGCGGAGGGGAGACCCAGTACTTC	CASSRALSGSGGETQYF
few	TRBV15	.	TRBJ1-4	TGTGCCACCAGCAGAGATCTGGAGCGGCGGGAAAAACTGTTTTTT	CATSRDLERREKLFF
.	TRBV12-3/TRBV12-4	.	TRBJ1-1	TGTGCCAGCAGTTTGGGTCAGGAAGCTTTCTTT	CASSLGQEAFF
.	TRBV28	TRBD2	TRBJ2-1	TGTGCCAGCAGCCTTATAGCGGGAGGGACCTACAATGAGCAGTTCTTC	CASSLIAGGTYNEQFF
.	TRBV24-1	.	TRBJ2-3	TGTGCCACCAGTGATCAGAACACAGATACGCAGTATTTT	CATSDQNTDTQYF
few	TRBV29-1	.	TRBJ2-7	TGCAGCGTCATGCGGGACGGTCCCGACGAGCAGTACTTC	CSVMRDGPDEQYF
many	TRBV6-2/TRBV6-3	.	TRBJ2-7	TGTGCCAGCAGTTACGACCTCCCTGGCCACGAGCAGTACTTC	CASSYDLPGHEQYF
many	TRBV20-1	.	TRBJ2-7	TGCAGTGCTACTCCGGACAATTCCGAGCAGTACTTC	CSATPDNSEQYF
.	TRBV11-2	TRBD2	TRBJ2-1	TGTGCCAGCAGCCATCTAGCGGTTAGCTCCTACAATGAGCAGTTCTTC	CASSHLAVSSYNEQFF
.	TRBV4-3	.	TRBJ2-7	TGCGCCAGCAGCCAAGACAGGGATAACTACGAGCAGTACTTC	CASSQDRDNYEQYF
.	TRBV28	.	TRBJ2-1	TGTGCCAGCAGTTTCCTACCCGGGACACCAAACAATGAGCAGTTCTTC	CASSFLPGTPNNEQFF
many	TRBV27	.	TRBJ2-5	TGCGCCAGCAGTCTGGCAGGGTACCAAGAGACCCAGTACTTC	CASSLAGYQETQYF
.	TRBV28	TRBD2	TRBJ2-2	TGTGCCAGCAGTTTAAGGGGAGGAGCGGGATTGTCCGGGGAGCTGTTTTTT	CASSLRGGAGLSGELFF